The source of this T cell receptor (beta chain) is a study of blood T cell repertoires in COVID-19. About the study: The samples span acute and convalescent COVID-19 from the United States, Italy and Spain. PBMCs, B-cell-depleted T cells, or T cells provided the cDNA or gDNA that made up the material.

Germline trimming cut 6 bases from V and 3 bases from J; bases unmatched to any gene: 7. This CDR3 contains 14 residues. The germline gives CDR1 MNHEY, CDR2 SMNVEV (reference sequence). How the authors handled the data: From reference gene primer amplification, estimates of nucleated cell counts were derived. Data came from immunoSEQ multiplex PCR; TCRdb stores just in-frame clones and leaves some out. V and J calls and clone size are copied from that table; D and trimming were computed from the DNA. This sample yields a few hundred thousand clones, of which about four fifths are seen a single time; 1.5% to 2% belongs to the top ten.

The chain uses TRBV27 and TRBJ1-2, with 7 nucleotides matching TRBD1. This TCR was sampled from a man aged 25-45 years who had recovered from COVID-19. The sample consisted of peripheral blood. CDR3 nucleotide sequence: TGTGCCAGCAGCGAAACAGGGGCGGACTATGGCTACACCTTC. Translating gives CASSETGADYGYTF.